The 28 T cell receptor beta chains given below trace back to one sample, sequenced in a study of shared clonotypes between healthy human individuals. Some clones are missing from TCRdb's copy, which holds only in-frame ones; the method was immunoSEQ multiplex PCR. The sample consists of 1.5 million to 2.5 million clones, less than 95% of them appearing once. Cells designated naive CD8 were CD45RO-negative and were positively selected for CCR7, with terminally differentiated effector memory CD45RA+ cells excluded. Sequencing used naive CD8+ T cells sorted from blood. The receptors derive from a man aged 18 to 29 in good health.

The chain combines TRBV11-3 with TRBJ2-3; TRBD2 agrees at 13 bases. The CDR3 has 17 residues. V was clipped by 1 base and J by 1 base; unmatched bases: 2. Germline V gives CDR1 SGHNT, CDR2 YENEEA. The CDR3 bases are TGTGCCAGCAGCTTAGGGGGACTAGCGGGGCGCACAGATACGCAGTATTTT. Amino acid sequence: CASSLGGLAGRTDTQYF.

The chain carries TRBV15 and TRBJ1-5, with TRBD1 matching 9 bases. The junction had 6 bases not matched to a gene; V was cut back by 0 bases and J by 6 bases. The CDR3 sequence is 16 residues long. Germline V gene lookup returns CDR1 LNHNV and CDR2 YYDKDF (reference sequence). The CDR3 spells CATSRDLGTGSQPQHF. The CDR3 nucleotides are TGTGCCACCAGCAGAGATCTTGGGACAGGGAGTCAGCCCCAGCATTTT. The full variable domain, in which reference TRBV15 and TRBJ1-5 provide the parts outside the CDR3, is DAMVIQNPRYQVTQFGKPVTLSCSQTLNHNVMYWYQQKSSQAPKLLFHYYDKDFNNEADTPDNFQSRRPNTSFCFLDIRSPGLGDTAMYLCATSRDLGTGSQPQHFGDGTRLSIL.

This chain connects TRBV29-1 to TRBJ2-5; TRBD2 aligns across 10 bases. This CDR3 contains 14 residues. The ends lost 6 bases at V and 4 bases at J; junction bases unmatched: 8. Germline loops: CDR1 SQVTM, CDR2 ANQGSEA. The CDR3 loop reads CSVLAGASPETQYF. The CDR3 nucleotides are TGCAGCGTGCTAGCGGGGGCCTCCCCAGAGACCCAGTACTTC.

V gene TRBV7-8 combines with J gene TRBJ1-5; perhaps TRBD1 as D (5 bases). V gave up 1 base and J gave up 3 bases, with 10 bases separating them. The CDR3 is made up of 15 amino acids. The germline V gene encodes CDR1 SGHVS and CDR2 FQNEAQ. Here the CDR3 DNA reads TGTGCCAGCAGCTTAGGGTTCAGGGACAATCAGCCCCAGCATTTT. Its protein product is CASSLGFRDNQPQHF.

The chain couples TRBV27 to TRBJ2-1; D is undetermined. The CDR3 contains 15 residues. With 3 bases removed from V and 3 bases from J, the gap between germline ends came to 12 bases. Germline V gives CDR1 MNHEY, CDR2 SMNVEV (reference sequence). CDR3 DNA: TGTGCCAGCAGTTTCTTGATGAGTAGCTACAATGAGCAGTTCTTC. This sequence encodes CASSFLMSSYNEQFF.

J is TRBJ2-4 and V is TRBV5-4; TRBD1 might be the D (6 bases). V lost 2 bases, J lost 2 bases, and 14 bases lay in between. CDR1 and CDR2 (germline): SGHNT, YYREEE (reference sequence). CDR3 size: 16 residues. The CDR3 loop is CASSFGDMGTKNIQYF. The DNA of the CDR3 is TGTGCCAGCAGCTTCGGGGACATGGGGACCAAAAACATTCAGTACTTC.

This clone appeared a few times. The same CDR3 also results from other DNA sequences found in this sample. CDR3 in amino acids: CASSLQANYGYTF. DNA of the CDR3: TGTGCCAGCAGTTTACAGGCTAACTATGGCTACACCTTC. This rearrangement joins TRBV27 to TRBJ1-2; D unclear. V was pared by 2 bases and J by 0 bases, with 4 bases between. Germline values: CDR1 MNHEY, CDR2 SMNVEV (reference sequence). The CDR3 sequence is 13 residues long.

This clone is a singleton in its sample. The rearrangement links TRBV4-3 to TRBJ2-7; D unresolved. The CDR3 is made up of 14 amino acids. The germline V gene has CDR1 LGHNA and CDR2 YSLEER. V was cut by 0 bases and J by 2 bases, with 8 bases left in between. For the CDR3, the DNA is TGCGCCAGCAGCCAAGATTCATCGGCCTACGAGCAGTACTTC. Protein sequence: CASSQDSSAYEQYF.

Comment on this clone: Other DNA sequences within the sample encode an identical CDR3. The rearrangement uses TRBV9 and TRBJ1-2; no reliable D call. The germline V gene encodes CDR1 SGDLS and CDR2 YYNGEE. The CDR3 contains 14 residues. Trimming removed 0 bases from V and 0 bases from J, with 6 bases in between. The CDR3: CASSVGAANYGYTF. CDR3 bases: TGTGCCAGCAGCGTAGGGGCAGCTAACTATGGCTACACCTTC.

The rearrangement links TRBV7-9 to TRBJ2-5; D remains ambiguous. Germline V gene lookup returns CDR1 SEHNR and CDR2 FQNEAQ (reference sequence). The CDR3 runs to 13 residues. The V end lost 2 bases, the J end lost 4 bases, and 8 bases lay between the germline ends. The CDR3, as DNA: TGTGCCAGCAGCTTACTCTTCGGAGAGACCCAGTACTTC. This codes for CASSLLFGETQYF.

J is TRBJ2-7 and V is TRBV5-8; D remains unclear. CDR3 length: 12 amino acids. CDR1 SGHTS and CDR2 YDEGEE come from the germline V gene. The V gene lost 3 bases and the J gene lost 5 bases, with 9 bases spanning the gap. The CDR3, as DNA: TGTGCCAGCAGCTCAGGCCCCCACGAGCAGTACTTC. Its translation: CASSSGPHEQYF.

This clone showed up just once. The chain recombines TRBV29-1 with TRBJ1-2; possible D gene TRBD1, 6 bases. Trimming shortened V by 5 bases and J by 4 bases, and 14 bases separated the two germline ends. CDR1 SQVTM and CDR2 ANQGSEA come from the germline V gene. The CDR3 spans 13 residues. Here the CDR3 DNA reads TGCAGCGTTTCAGGGGCTGGGGTCTATGGCTACACCTTC. It codes for CSVSGAGVYGYTF.

The genes are TRBV15 and TRBJ2-3; TRBD1 aligns across 10 bases. Germline V gives CDR1 LNHNV, CDR2 YYDKDF (reference sequence). V was clipped by 5 bases and J by 5 bases; unmatched bases: 10. The CDR3 totals 16 residues. The CDR3 DNA reads as TGTGCCACCAGCCGGACAGGGGGAGCGCCTCTAGATACGCAGTATTTT. Encoded protein: CATSRTGGAPLDTQYF.

With regard to this clone: The same CDR3 can be traced to other DNA sequences in this sample. V gene TRBV27 combines with J gene TRBJ2-7, with D maybe TRBD1 (5 bases). Germline assignment: CDR1 MNHEY and CDR2 SMNVEV (reference sequence). CDR3 length: 14 amino acids. Trimming removed 2 bases at V and 0 bases at J, with 8 bases between. The CDR3 nucleotides are TGTGCCAGCAGTTTACAGGGTCCCTCCTACGAGCAGTACTTC. Translated, it gives CASSLQGPSYEQYF.

As to this clone: This same CDR3 is encoded by further DNA sequences in the sample. The genes are TRBV9 and TRBJ2-1; the D is unclear. This CDR3 has 13 amino acids. The germline gives CDR1 SGDLS, CDR2 YYNGEE. Trimming pared 0 bases from V and 5 bases from J, leaving 6 bases between. The CDR3 DNA follows: TGTGCCAGCAGCGTAGTAGGAAACAATGAGCAGTTCTTC. This gives the protein CASSVVGNNEQFF.

The V gene is TRBV19, the J gene TRBJ2-1, with D possibly TRBD1 on 6 matching bases. The CDR3 is 13 amino acids. Trimming shortened V by 10 bases and J by 8 bases, and 18 bases separated the two germline ends. Germline V gene data show CDR1 as LNHDA and CDR2 as SQIVND (reference sequence). The CDR3: CATEQGVIDEQFF. Written as DNA, the CDR3 is TGTGCCACGGAACAGGGAGTAATCGATGAGCAGTTCTTC.

V usage is TRBV2 and J usage is TRBJ2-2; D may be TRBD1 (6 bases). Trimming took off 6 bases at V and 3 bases at J, with 14 bases between the two ends. Germline V gives CDR1 SNHLY, CDR2 FYNNEI. This CDR3 is built from 15 residues. CDR3 residues: CASRDTGMYTGELFF. The DNA of the CDR3 is TGTGCCAGCAGGGATACAGGGATGTACACCGGGGAGCTGTTTTTT.

V is TRBV7-9 and J is TRBJ2-7; 7 bases are a match to TRBD1. The CDR3 loop spans 15 amino acids. V trimming: 3 bases; J trimming: 0 bases; junction bases outside the gene matches: 5. Germline assignment: CDR1 SEHNR and CDR2 FQNEAQ (reference sequence). In DNA, the CDR3 is TGTGCCAGCAGCTTGGGGACAGAGAACTCCTACGAGCAGTACTTC. It yields the protein CASSLGTENSYEQYF.

The table lists this clone with a count of one. The chain recombines TRBV19 with TRBJ2-3, with D tentatively TRBD2 (6 bases). Germline V lookup: CDR1 LNHDA, CDR2 SQIVND (reference sequence). Between the trimmed V and J ends, which lost 8 bases and 3 bases, there was a span of 9 bases. This CDR3 region has 12 residues. The CDR3 bases are TGTGCCAGTGGAGGGCCGACAGATACGCAGTATTTT. Protein sequence: CASGGPTDTQYF.

V gene TRBV5-6 combines with J gene TRBJ1-1, with D hard to call. Germline lookup yields CDR1 SGHDT and CDR2 YYEEEE. There are 15 residues in the CDR3. Trimming removed 0 bases at V and 6 bases at J, with 15 bases between. Here the CDR3 reads CASSLGGTLSPEAFF. The CDR3 DNA reads TGTGCCAGCAGCTTGGGAGGAACTCTTAGTCCTGAAGCTTTCTTT.

Comment on this clone: Its ends do not fully match the called genes, so a read error is possible. The chain has TRBV7-7 and TRBJ2-2, with 12 bases fitting TRBD2. CDR3 length: 18 residues. Germline V lookup: CDR1 SSHAT, CDR2 FNYEAQ (reference sequence). In DNA form, the CDR3 reads TGTGCTAGCAGCGTAAGACTAGCGGGAGTGGGGAACACCGGGGAGCTGTTTTTT. Encoded protein: CASSVRLAGVGNTGELFF.

Points on this clone: The same CDR3 is also encoded by other DNA sequences in this sample. The rearrangement links TRBV11-2 to TRBJ2-3; no reliable D call. V was trimmed by 3 bases and J by 6 bases, leaving 4 bases between them. Per the germline V gene, CDR1 is SGHAT and CDR2 is FQNNGV. This CDR3 has 11 residues. The DNA for the CDR3 is TGTGCCAGCAGCTTGCCCGATACGCAGTATTTT. It codes for CASSLPDTQYF.

The V and J genes are TRBV2 and TRBJ2-3; 9 nucleotides align to TRBD2. Germline V gene sequence: CDR1 SNHLY, CDR2 FYNNEI. This CDR3 spans 15 amino acids. Trimming took 9 bases from V and 6 from J; bases not matched to a gene: 13. The CDR3 DNA follows: TGTGCCAGGAGGACCAGCGGGGGGACATGGGATACGCAGTATTTT. This sequence encodes CARRTSGGTWDTQYF.

The V gene is TRBV5-4, the J gene TRBJ1-1; D not certain. Germline CDR1 reads SGHNT; CDR2 reads YYREEE (reference sequence). This CDR3 spans 12 amino acids. V was shortened by 3 bases and J by 3 bases, with 6 bases between the two germline ends. CDR3 DNA sequence: TGTGCCAGCAGCTGGGAAGACACTGAAGCTTTCTTT. This encodes CASSWEDTEAFF.

As regards this clone: The junction departs from the called germline gene at one end, perhaps through a read error. V usage is TRBV5-1 and J usage is TRBJ2-7; 7 bases are shared with TRBD1. Germline lookup yields CDR1 SGHRS and CDR2 YFSETQ. The CDR3 is 14 amino acids. The CDR3 here is CTSSSGQHSYEQYF. The DNA of the CDR3 is TGCACCAGCAGCTCGGGACAGCACTCCTACGAGCAGTACTTC.

This rearrangement joins TRBV7-9 to TRBJ2-3; D uncertain. V was shortened by 5 bases and J by 3 bases, with 9 bases between the two germline ends. The CDR3 contains 13 residues. Germline V CDR1 and CDR2: SEHNR, FQNEAQ (reference sequence). DNA of the CDR3: TGTGCCAGCAGCGCAATTAGTACAGATACGCAGTATTTT. It codes for CASSAISTDTQYF.

The genes are TRBV4-1 and TRBJ1-1; 8 positions agree with TRBD1. From germline, CDR1 is MGHRA and CDR2 YSYEKL. V shed 4 bases and J 0 bases; nucleotides not matched to a gene: 10. The CDR3 totals 17 residues. The CDR3 DNA is TGCGCCAGCAGCCCCCAAGGGACAGGTTCCATGAACACTGAAGCTTTCTTT. Its protein product is CASSPQGTGSMNTEAFF.

The CDR3 region is CATSDRSDEQYF. The DNA of the CDR3 is TGCGCCACCTCAGACAGGTCGGACGAGCAGTACTTC. The chain uses TRBV10-1 and TRBJ2-7; TRBD1 is a possible D gene (6 bases). The CDR3 loop spans 12 amino acids. Germline V gene lookup returns CDR1 WNHNN and CDR2 SYGVQD (reference sequence). The V end lost 10 bases, the J end lost 5 bases, and 15 bases lay between the germline ends.